What follows is one T cell receptor (beta chain) and its context. The antigen remains unidentified. These data belong to a study of stem cell transplantation in POMP-related autoinflammatory disease. Overall study context: Before transplant, CD4+ T cells skewed naive and CD8+ proportions were low. DNA chimerism showed 100% graft donor engraftment of neutrophils and platelets through one year.

Repertoires were generated with immunoSEQ multiplex PCR, while TCRdb's copy carries only in-frame clones and drops some. The sample carries tens of thousands of clones, about nine tenths recorded once. Study-level results: Unique TRB V-J gene pairings were limited in number in patients with PRAID.

Source: CD4+ T cells from PBMCs, taken after stem cell transplantation. The receptor's source is a human patient with POMP-related autoinflammation and immune dysregulation (PRAID). Some T cells may be the graft donor's.

The CDR3 DNA sequence: TGTGCCAGCAGCTTATATGGGACAGGTGAAAAACTGTTTTTT. Amino acid sequence: CASSLYGTGEKLFF. The chain has TRBV7-2 and TRBJ1-4; 8 nucleotides line up with TRBD1. The CDR3 is 14 amino acids. The V gene end was trimmed by 2 bases and the J gene end by 7 bases; junction bases not matched to a gene: 3. Germline lookup yields CDR1 SGHTA and CDR2 FQGNSA.